The 20 T cell receptor beta chains below all came from one sample that was sequenced in a study of Ad26.COV2.S vaccination and SARS-CoV-2 variants. Clones were read by immunoSEQ multiplex PCR, and TCRdb kept only the in-frame ones, dropping some. This table has just over 350,000 clones, more than 75% appearing once. This sample's treatment: around 19 received Ad26.COV2.S at low or high dose, single or two shots; 5 received placebo; per-sample allocation not given. Specimen acquisition occurred on day 63 following the initial vaccine or placebo injection. This sample comprised peripheral blood, obtained in a trial of Ad26.COV2.S vaccine versus placebo. The receptors shown here come from a person between 18 and 65 years old who received the Ad26.COV2.S COVID-19 vaccine or a placebo.

A few counts support this clone. This sequence joins TRBV9 and TRBJ2-4; the D gene is possibly TRBD2 (5 bases). The V and J ends lost 4 bases and 0 bases respectively, with 23 bases between them. Per germline, CDR1 SGDLS and CDR2 YYNGEE. The CDR3 runs 19 residues. The CDR3 region has the DNA TGTGCCAGCAGCCCCCGTGGCAGCGGTAGGACCTTAGCCAAAAACATTCAGTACTTC. Its translation is CASSPRGSGRTLAKNIQYF. The full variable domain, its missing parts supplied by reference TRBV9 and TRBJ2-4, is DSGVTQTPKHLITATGQRVTLRCSPRSGDLSVYWYQQSLDQGLQFLIQYYNGEERAKGNILERFSAQQFPDLHSELNLSSLELGDSALYFCASSPRGSGRTLAKNIQYFGAGTRLSVL.

The sample holds one count of this clone. CDR3 coding DNA: TGTGCCAGCAGGGACACAGGGGGCCCTGACTATGGCTACACCTTC. It is translated as CASRDTGGPDYGYTF. This chain connects TRBV5-4 to TRBJ1-2, with 9 bases aligning to TRBD1. V shed 5 bases, J shed 3 bases, and the junction held 8 bases outside the gene matches. The CDR3 covers 15 residues. CDR1 SGHNT and CDR2 YYREEE come from the germline V gene (reference sequence).

The gene calls are TRBV5-1 and TRBJ2-2; D call uncertain. The CDR3 extends over 16 amino acids. V gave up 0 bases and J gave up 6 bases, with 15 bases separating them. The germline V gene encodes CDR1 SGHRS and CDR2 YFSETQ. CDR3 in DNA: TGCGCCAGCAGCTTGGCCACCAGCGCGAGTGCCGGGGAGCTGTTTTTT. Amino acids: CASSLATSASAGELFF.

This clone occurred once. The rearrangement joins TRBV6-5 to TRBJ2-3; D is possibly TRBD1 (6 bases). The CDR3 has 14 amino acids. V was trimmed by 6 bases and J by 4 bases, leaving 14 bases between them. Per the germline V gene, CDR1 is MNHEY and CDR2 is SVGAGI. The CDR3 DNA follows: TGTGCCAGCAGGGGGGCCGTGGGAGCAGATACGCAGTATTTT. Translating it yields CASRGAVGADTQYF.

This rearrangement joins TRBV3-1 (or the pseudogene TRBV3-2) to TRBJ1-4; weak D call: TRBD1 (5 bases). V was trimmed by 8 bases and J by 7 bases, leaving 11 bases between them. The CDR3 covers 12 residues. Germline lookup yields CDR1 LGHDT and CDR2 YNNKEL (reference sequence). The CDR3 coding sequence is TGTGCCAGCCGTCAGGGAATTGAAAAACTGTTTTTT. The encoded protein is CASRQGIEKLFF.

The V and J genes are TRBV5-8 and TRBJ1-4; no definite D call. The CDR3 is 14 residues long. Germline V gene lookup returns CDR1 SGHTS and CDR2 YDEGEE. V lost 0 bases and J lost 7, with 10 bases in between. CDR3 nucleotide sequence: TGTGCCAGCAGCTTGGTCCTAAGAGGTGAAAAACTGTTTTTT. As protein: CASSLVLRGEKLFF. Full variable domain (outside the CDR3, taken from reference TRBV5-8 and TRBJ1-4): EAGVTQSPTHLIKTRGQQATLRCSPISGHTSVYWYQQALGLGLQFLLWYDEGEERNRGNFPPRFSGRQFPNYSSELNVNALELEDSALYLCASSLVLRGEKLFFGSGTQLSVL.

This sequence joins TRBV7-9 and TRBJ1-2; D gene unclear. The CDR3 has 15 residues. Germline lookup yields CDR1 SEHNR and CDR2 FQNEAQ (reference sequence). The germline V and J ends were trimmed by 0 bases and 5 bases, with 13 bases remaining between them. CDR3 region: CASSLALTIEYGYTF. The CDR3 coding sequence is TGTGCCAGCAGCTTAGCGTTAACAATAGAGTATGGCTACACCTTC.

Only one count was recorded for this clone. The chain recombines TRBV6-6 with TRBJ2-7; the D call may be TRBD1 or TRBD2 (5 bases each). The CDR3 loop spans 14 amino acids. V dropped 6 bases and J dropped 0 bases, with 12 bases sitting between them. Germline-derived CDR1 and CDR2 are MNHNY and SVGAGI (reference sequence). CDR3 residues: CASSRQGPSYEQYF. In nucleotides, the CDR3 is TGTGCCAGCAGCCGCCAGGGACCCTCCTACGAGCAGTACTTC.

This chain's CDR3 is CASGQGGSKNIQYF. CDR3 DNA sequence: TGTGCCAGCGGCCAAGGGGGCTCCAAAAACATTCAGTACTTC. V is TRBV28 and J is TRBJ2-4; 7 positions match TRBD1. The J segment lost 2 bases and the V segment lost 8 bases, leaving 6 bases of the junction unmatched. Germline V gene sequence: CDR1 MDHEN, CDR2 SYDVKM. The CDR3 contains 14 residues.

The chain uses TRBV5-1 and TRBJ2-3; D might be TRBD1 or TRBD2, each matching 5 bases. Germline lookup yields CDR1 SGHRS and CDR2 YFSETQ. V dropped 2 bases and J dropped 3 bases, with 16 bases sitting between them. The CDR3 is 16 residues long. CDR3 region: CASSLGAGGGTDTQYF. CDR3 coding DNA: TGCGCCAGCAGCTTAGGGGCCGGAGGCGGGACAGATACGCAGTATTTT.

This clone appeared a single time. This CDR3 reads CASSWGGHANTGELFF. Written as DNA, the CDR3 is TGTGCCAGCAGCTGGGGGGGACACGCGAACACCGGGGAGCTGTTTTTT. This chain joins TRBV11-2 and TRBJ2-2, with a possible D match to TRBD2 (7 bases). CDR1 SGHAT and CDR2 FQNNGV come from the germline V gene. The CDR3 contains 16 residues. Trimming left V 4 bases short and J 0 bases short, with 12 bases between.

The chain couples TRBV7-9 to TRBJ1-1, with 7 bases matching TRBD1. Trimming removed 7 bases from V and 0 bases from J; junction bases left unmatched: 5. The CDR3 spans 14 residues. Per germline, CDR1 SEHNR and CDR2 FQNEAQ (reference sequence). The CDR3 reads CASIIGTVNTEAFF. In nucleotides, the CDR3 is TGTGCCAGCATTATAGGGACAGTGAACACTGAAGCTTTCTTT.

This chain joins TRBV10-3 and TRBJ2-2, with D unresolved. This CDR3 spans 13 amino acids. The germline V and J ends were trimmed by 7 bases and 0 bases, with 6 bases remaining between them. Germline V CDR1 and CDR2: ENHRY, SYGVKD. The CDR3 DNA follows: TGTGCCATCAAGAATCCGAACACCGGGGAGCTGTTTTTT. Translated: CAIKNPNTGELFF.

This chain connects TRBV5-1 to TRBJ1-5; D is ambiguous. The germline V gene encodes CDR1 SGHRS and CDR2 YFSETQ. The CDR3 spans 15 residues. V shed 0 bases and J shed 0 bases, with 7 bases lying between them. The CDR3 is CASSLAGLSNQPQHF. The CDR3 DNA reads TGCGCCAGCAGCTTGGCTGGTCTTAGCAATCAGCCCCAGCATTTT. Full variable domain (outside the CDR3, taken from reference TRBV5-1 and TRBJ1-5): KAGVTQTPRYLIKTRGQQVTLSCSPISGHRSVSWYQQTPGQGLQFLFEYFSETQRNKGNFPGRFSGRQFSNSRSEMNVSTLELGDSALYLCASSLAGLSNQPQHFGDGTRLSIL.

The gene calls are TRBV5-8 and TRBJ1-5; 11 bases are shared with TRBD1. V was clipped by 4 bases and J by 0 bases; unmatched bases: 6. CDR3 length: 17 residues. The germline gives CDR1 SGHTS, CDR2 YDEGEE. CDR3 protein: CASSHGTGGSSNQPQHF. In nucleotides, the CDR3 is TGTGCCAGCAGCCACGGGACAGGGGGAAGTAGCAATCAGCCCCAGCATTTT.

The chain combines TRBV6-5 with TRBJ1-6; tentative D call: TRBD1 (5 bases). The CDR3 spans 14 residues. The germline gives CDR1 MNHEY, CDR2 SVGAGI. V lost 6 bases to trimming and J lost 8 bases, with 14 bases between them. CDR3 protein: CASRGQGGDSPLHF. Here the CDR3 DNA reads TGTGCCAGCAGGGGGCAGGGTGGGGATTCACCCCTCCACTTT.

This rearrangement joins TRBV2 to TRBJ1-2; the D is unclear. The CDR3 is 14 residues long. Germline-derived CDR1 and CDR2 are SNHLY and FYNNEI. The V and J ends lost 2 bases and 7 bases respectively, with 14 bases between them. CDR3 region: CASSELSSSGGYTF. The CDR3 DNA reads as TGTGCCAGCAGTGAACTCAGTTCTAGCGGTGGCTACACCTTC.

The gene calls are TRBV12-3 or TRBV12-4 and TRBJ1-2; D is possibly TRBD1 (5 bases). V was shortened by 2 bases and J by 4 bases, with 8 bases between the two germline ends. This CDR3 is built from 13 residues. This CDR3 reads CASSLRDVYGYTF. CDR3 nucleotide sequence: TGTGCCAGCAGTTTAAGGGACGTCTATGGCTACACCTTC.

The J gene is TRBJ2-7, the V gene TRBV21-1; TRBD2, the D gene given by the table, was not confirmed from the DNA. TRBV21-1 is termed a pseudogene. The CDR3 is 18 residues long. The CDR3 DNA reads TGTGCCAGCAGCCCACCCGGGCACCTAGCGGGAGGGCCCTACGAGCAGTACTTC. It yields the protein CASSPPGHLAGGPYEQYF.

The V gene is TRBV6-4, the J gene TRBJ2-2; D possibly corresponds to TRBD1 (6 bases). With 5 bases removed from V and 7 bases from J, the gap between germline ends came to 20 bases. CDR1 is MRHNA, CDR2 SNTAGT, per germline. The CDR3 is made up of 16 amino acids. Here the CDR3 DNA reads TGTGCCAGCAGTCCGGACAGATTTAAGGGGGACGGGGAGCTGTTTTTT. Translating gives CASSPDRFKGDGELFF.